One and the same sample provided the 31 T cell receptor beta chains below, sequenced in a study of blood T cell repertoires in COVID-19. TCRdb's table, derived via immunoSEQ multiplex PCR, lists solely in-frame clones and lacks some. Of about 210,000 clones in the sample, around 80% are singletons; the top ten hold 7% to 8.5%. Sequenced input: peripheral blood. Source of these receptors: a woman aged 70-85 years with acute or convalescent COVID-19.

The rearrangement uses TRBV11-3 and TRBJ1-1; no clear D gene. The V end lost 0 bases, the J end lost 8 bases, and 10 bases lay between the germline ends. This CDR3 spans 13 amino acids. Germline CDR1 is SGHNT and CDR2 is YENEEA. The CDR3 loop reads CASSLEENREAFF. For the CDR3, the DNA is TGTGCCAGCAGCTTAGAGGAGAACCGAGAAGCTTTCTTT.

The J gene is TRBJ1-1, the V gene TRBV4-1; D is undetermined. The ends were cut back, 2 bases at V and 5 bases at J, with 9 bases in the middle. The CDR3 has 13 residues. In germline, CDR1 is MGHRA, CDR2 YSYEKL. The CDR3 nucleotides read TGCGCCAGCAGCCAAATGGTGAGGACTGAAGCTTTCTTT. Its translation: CASSQMVRTEAFF.

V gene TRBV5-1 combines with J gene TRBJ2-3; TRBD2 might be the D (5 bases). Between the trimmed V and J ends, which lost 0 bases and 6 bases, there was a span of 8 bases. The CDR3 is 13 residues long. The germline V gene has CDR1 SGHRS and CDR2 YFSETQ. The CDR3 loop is CASSLDSGDTQYF. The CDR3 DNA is TGCGCCAGCAGCTTGGACAGCGGCGATACGCAGTATTTT.

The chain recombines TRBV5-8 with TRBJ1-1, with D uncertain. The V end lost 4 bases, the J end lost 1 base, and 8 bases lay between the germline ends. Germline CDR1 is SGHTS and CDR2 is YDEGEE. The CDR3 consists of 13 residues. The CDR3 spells CASSVHRNTEAFF. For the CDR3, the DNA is TGTGCCAGCAGCGTACACAGGAACACTGAAGCTTTCTTT. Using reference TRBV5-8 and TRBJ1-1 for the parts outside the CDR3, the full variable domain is EAGVTQSPTHLIKTRGQQATLRCSPISGHTSVYWYQQALGLGLQFLLWYDEGEERNRGNFPPRFSGRQFPNYSSELNVNALELEDSALYLCASSVHRNTEAFFGQGTRLTVV.

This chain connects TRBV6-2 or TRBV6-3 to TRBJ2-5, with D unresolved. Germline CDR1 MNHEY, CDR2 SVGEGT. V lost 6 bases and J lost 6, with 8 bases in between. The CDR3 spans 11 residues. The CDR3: CASSAQQTQYF. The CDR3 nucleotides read TGTGCCAGCAGCGCACAACAGACCCAGTACTTC.

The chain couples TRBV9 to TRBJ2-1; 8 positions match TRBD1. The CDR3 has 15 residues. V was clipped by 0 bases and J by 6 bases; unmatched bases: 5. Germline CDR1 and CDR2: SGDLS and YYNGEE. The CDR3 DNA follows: TGTGCCAGCAGCGTAGGGCAGGGGGCAATCAATGAGCAGTTCTTC. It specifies CASSVGQGAINEQFF.

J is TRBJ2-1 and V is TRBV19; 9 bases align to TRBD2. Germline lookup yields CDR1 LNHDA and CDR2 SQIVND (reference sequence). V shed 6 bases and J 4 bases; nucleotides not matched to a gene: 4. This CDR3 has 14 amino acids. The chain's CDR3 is CASRGLAVYNEQFF. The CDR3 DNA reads TGTGCCAGTAGGGGACTAGCAGTTTACAATGAGCAGTTCTTC.

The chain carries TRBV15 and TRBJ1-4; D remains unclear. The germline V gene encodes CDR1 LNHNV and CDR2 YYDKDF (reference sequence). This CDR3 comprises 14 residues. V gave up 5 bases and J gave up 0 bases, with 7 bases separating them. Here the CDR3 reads CATSPRATNEKLFF. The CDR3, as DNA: TGTGCCACCAGCCCGCGTGCAACTAATGAAAAACTGTTTTTT.

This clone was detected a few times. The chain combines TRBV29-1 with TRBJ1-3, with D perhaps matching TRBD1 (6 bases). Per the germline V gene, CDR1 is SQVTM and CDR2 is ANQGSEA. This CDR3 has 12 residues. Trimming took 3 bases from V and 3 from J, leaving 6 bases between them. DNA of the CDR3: TGCAGCGTTGACAGGGGTGGAAACACCATATATTTT. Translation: CSVDRGGNTIYF.

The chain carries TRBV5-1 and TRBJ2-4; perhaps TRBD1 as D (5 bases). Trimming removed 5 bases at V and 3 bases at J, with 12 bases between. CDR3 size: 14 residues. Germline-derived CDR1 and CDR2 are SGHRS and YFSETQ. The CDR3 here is CASSPQGGKNIQYF. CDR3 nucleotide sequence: TGCGCCAGCAGTCCTCAGGGTGGCAAAAACATTCAGTACTTC.

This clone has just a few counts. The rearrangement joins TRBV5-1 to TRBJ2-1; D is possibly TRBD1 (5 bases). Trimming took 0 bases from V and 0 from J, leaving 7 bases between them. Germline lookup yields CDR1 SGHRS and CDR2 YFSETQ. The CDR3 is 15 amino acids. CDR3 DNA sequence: TGCGCCAGCAGCTTGGGGGGCGGCTCCTACAATGAGCAGTTCTTC. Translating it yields CASSLGGGSYNEQFF. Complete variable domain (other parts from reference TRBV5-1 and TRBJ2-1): KAGVTQTPRYLIKTRGQQVTLSCSPISGHRSVSWYQQTPGQGLQFLFEYFSETQRNKGNFPGRFSGRQFSNSRSEMNVSTLELGDSALYLCASSLGGGSYNEQFFGPGTRLTVL.

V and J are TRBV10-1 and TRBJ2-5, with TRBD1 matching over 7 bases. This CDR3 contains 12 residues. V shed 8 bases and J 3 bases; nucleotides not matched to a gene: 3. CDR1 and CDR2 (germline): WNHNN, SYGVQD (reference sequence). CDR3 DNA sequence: TGCGCCAGCGGCGACAGGGAAGAGACCCAGTACTTC. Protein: CASGDREETQYF.

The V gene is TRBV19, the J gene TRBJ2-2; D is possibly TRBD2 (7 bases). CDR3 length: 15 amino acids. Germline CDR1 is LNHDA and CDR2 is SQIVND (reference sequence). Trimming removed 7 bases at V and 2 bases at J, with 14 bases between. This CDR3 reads CASNMGGRNTGELFF. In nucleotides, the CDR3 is TGTGCCAGTAATATGGGGGGGCGAAACACCGGGGAGCTGTTTTTT.

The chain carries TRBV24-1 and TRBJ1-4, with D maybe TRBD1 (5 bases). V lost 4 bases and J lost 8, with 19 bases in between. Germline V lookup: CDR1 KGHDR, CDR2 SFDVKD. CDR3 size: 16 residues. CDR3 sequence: CATSDLYPGVVEKLFF. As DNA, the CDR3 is TGTGCCACCAGTGACCTATACCCGGGGGTTGTAGAAAAACTGTTTTTT.

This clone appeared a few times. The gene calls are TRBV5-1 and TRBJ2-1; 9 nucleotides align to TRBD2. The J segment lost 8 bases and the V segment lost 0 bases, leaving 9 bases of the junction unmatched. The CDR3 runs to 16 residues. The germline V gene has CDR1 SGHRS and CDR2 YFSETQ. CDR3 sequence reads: CASSLDFGGGAYEQFF. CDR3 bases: TGCGCCAGCAGCTTGGATTTTGGCGGGGGGGCCTATGAGCAGTTCTTC.

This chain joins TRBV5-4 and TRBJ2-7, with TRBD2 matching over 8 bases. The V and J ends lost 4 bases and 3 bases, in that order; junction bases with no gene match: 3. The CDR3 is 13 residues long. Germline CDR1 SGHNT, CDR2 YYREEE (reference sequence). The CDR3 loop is CASSLGLDYEQYV. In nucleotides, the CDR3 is TGTGCCAGCAGCCTGGGACTAGACTACGAGCAGTACGTC.

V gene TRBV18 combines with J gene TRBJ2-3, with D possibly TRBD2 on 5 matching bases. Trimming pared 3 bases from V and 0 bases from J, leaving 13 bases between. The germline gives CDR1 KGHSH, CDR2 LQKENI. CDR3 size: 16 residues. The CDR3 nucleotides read TGTGCCAGCTCACCGGGTGCTCGGAGGAGCACAGATACGCAGTATTTT. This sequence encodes CASSPGARRSTDTQYF.

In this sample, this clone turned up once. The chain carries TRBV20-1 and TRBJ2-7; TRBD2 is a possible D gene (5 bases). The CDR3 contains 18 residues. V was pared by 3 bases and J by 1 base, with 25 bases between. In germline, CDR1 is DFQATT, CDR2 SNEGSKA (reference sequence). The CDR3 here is CSASTALGRGFKSYEQYF. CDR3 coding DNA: TGCAGTGCTAGTACGGCGTTAGGTCGAGGGTTCAAATCCTACGAGCAGTACTTC.

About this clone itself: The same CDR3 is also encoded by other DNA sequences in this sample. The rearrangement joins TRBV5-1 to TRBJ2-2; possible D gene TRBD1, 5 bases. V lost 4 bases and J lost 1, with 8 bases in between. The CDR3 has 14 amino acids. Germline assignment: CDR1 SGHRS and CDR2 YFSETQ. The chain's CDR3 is CASSQTGNTGELFF. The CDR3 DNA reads TGCGCCAGCAGCCAAACAGGGAACACCGGGGAGCTGTTTTTT.

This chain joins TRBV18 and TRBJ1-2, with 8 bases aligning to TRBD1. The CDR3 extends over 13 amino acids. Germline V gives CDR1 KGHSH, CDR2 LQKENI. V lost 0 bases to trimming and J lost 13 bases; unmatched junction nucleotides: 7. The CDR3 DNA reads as TGTGCCAGCTCACCACCAACCAGGACAGGGTCCACCTTC. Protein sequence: CASSPPTRTGSTF.

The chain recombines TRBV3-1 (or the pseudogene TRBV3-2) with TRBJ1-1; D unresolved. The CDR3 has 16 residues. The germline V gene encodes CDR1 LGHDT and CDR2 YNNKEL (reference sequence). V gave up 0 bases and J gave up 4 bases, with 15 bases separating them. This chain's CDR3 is CASSQDLPRAGTEAFF. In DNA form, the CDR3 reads TGTGCCAGCAGCCAAGATCTGCCCAGAGCAGGCACTGAAGCTTTCTTT.

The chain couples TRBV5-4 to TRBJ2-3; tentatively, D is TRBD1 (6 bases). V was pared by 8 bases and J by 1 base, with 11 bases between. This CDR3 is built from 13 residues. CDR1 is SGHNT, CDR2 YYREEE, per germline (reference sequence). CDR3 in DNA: TGTGCCAGTAACAGGGTAGGCACAGATACGCAGTATTTT. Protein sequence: CASNRVGTDTQYF.

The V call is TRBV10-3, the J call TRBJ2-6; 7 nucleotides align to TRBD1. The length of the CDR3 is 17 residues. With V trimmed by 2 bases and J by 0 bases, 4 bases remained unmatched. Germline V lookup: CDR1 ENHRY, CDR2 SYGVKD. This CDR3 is CAISETGASSGANVLTF. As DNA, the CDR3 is TGTGCCATCAGTGAGACAGGGGCCTCCTCTGGGGCCAACGTCCTGACTTTC.

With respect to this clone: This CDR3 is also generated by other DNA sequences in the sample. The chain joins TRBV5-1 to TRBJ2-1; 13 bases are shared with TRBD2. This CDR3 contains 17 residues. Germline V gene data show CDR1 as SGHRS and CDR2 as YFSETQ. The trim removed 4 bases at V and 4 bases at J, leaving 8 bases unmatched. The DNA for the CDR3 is TGCGCCAGCAGCCCCACTAGCGGGGGGGCCGCTTACAATGAGCAGTTCTTC. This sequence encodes CASSPTSGGAAYNEQFF.

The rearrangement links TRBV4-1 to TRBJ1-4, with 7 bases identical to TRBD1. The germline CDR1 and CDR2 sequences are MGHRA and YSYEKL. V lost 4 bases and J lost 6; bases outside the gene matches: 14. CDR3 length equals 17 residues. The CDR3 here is CASSPTEFDREDEKLFF. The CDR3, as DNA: TGCGCCAGCAGCCCCACCGAGTTTGACAGGGAGGATGAAAAACTGTTTTTT.

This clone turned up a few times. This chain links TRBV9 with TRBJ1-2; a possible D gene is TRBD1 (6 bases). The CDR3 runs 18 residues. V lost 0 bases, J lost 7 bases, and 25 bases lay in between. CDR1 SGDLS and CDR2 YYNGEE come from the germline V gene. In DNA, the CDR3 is TGTGCCAGCAGCGTAGAGTGGGACAAGCCGCTACCTTCGGGTGGCTACACCTTC. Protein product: CASSVEWDKPLPSGGYTF.

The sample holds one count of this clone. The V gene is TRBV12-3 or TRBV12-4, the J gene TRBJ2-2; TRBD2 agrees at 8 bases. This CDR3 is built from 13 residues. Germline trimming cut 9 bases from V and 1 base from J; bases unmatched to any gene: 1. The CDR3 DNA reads TGTGCCAGTAGCGGGGAGAACACCGGGGAGCTGTTTTTT. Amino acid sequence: CASSGENTGELFF.

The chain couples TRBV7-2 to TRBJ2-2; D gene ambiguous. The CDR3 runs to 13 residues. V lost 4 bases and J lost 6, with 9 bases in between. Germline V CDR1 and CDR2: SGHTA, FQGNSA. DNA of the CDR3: TGTGCCAGCAGCTCTCTAGTGTCCGGGGAGCTGTTTTTT. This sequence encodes CASSSLVSGELFF.

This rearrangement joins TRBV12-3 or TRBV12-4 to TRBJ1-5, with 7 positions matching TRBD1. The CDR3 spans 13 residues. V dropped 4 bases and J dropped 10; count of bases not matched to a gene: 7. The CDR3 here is CASSSMNRGPQHF. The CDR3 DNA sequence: TGTGCCAGCAGTTCCATGAACAGGGGTCCCCAGCATTTT.

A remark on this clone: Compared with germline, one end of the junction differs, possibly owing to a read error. The DNA for the CDR3 is TGTGCCAGCAGTGACTCCCGGAGTATCTACGAGCAGTACTTC. Its protein product is CASSDSRSIYEQYF. V gene TRBV6-5 combines with J gene TRBJ2-7; D gene ambiguous. Germline loops: CDR1 MNHEY, CDR2 SVGAGI. The CDR3 length is 14 residues.

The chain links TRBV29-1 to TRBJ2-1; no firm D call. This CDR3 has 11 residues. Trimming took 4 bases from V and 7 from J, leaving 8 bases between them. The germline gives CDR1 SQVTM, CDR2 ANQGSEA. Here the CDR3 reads CSVARWNEQFF. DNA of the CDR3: TGCAGCGTTGCACGGTGGAATGAGCAGTTCTTC.